This T cell receptor beta chain stems from a study of cytomegalovirus exposure and HLA in healthy donors. The overall study: A later analysis reported the same platform for the 90 to 150 validation repertoires and the roughly 700 first-cohort repertoires.

Points from the study as a whole: Altogether, 150 to 200 TCR beta chains were recorded as cytomegalovirus-associated. That first-cohort TCR clusters tended to co-occur in the 95 to 150 validation repertoires was found in a later analysis. Cytomegalovirus status was reportedly diagnosed by the classifier with high specificity and sensitivity.

With respect to this clone: Antigen specificity is unknown.

Assay: immunoSEQ multiplex PCR; the TCRdb copy retains only in-frame clones and omits some. Here the sample spans about 160,000 clones, approximately 86% being singletons. Sequencing was done on a sample of PBMCs. This receptor was identified in a woman younger than 30 in good health and CMV-seronegative.

The CDR3 nucleotides are TGTGCCAGCAGCGCGAGACAGGGTGTCCGAATTGGGGACGTGGCTGAAGCTTTCTTT. Translated: CASSARQGVRIGDVAEAFF. The chain carries TRBV27 and TRBJ1-1, with TRBD1 matching 7 bases. The J segment lost 6 bases and the V segment lost 6 bases, leaving 25 bases of the junction unmatched. The CDR3 runs to 19 residues. Germline-derived CDR1 and CDR2 are MNHEY and SMNVEV (reference sequence).